These T cell receptor beta chains were read from a single sample in a study of regulatory T cells in long-lasting Graves disease. TCRdb analysed the multiplex PCR reads with MiXCR anew, one entry per CDR3 protein. The sample holds 500,000 to 700,000 distinct CDR3 sequences; 25% to 30% are singletons and the top ten take roughly 46%. The sequencing here drew on peripheral blood mononuclear cells (PBMCs), taken when the disease was refractory, from a patient treated with antithyroid drugs. All receptors come from a female donor with Graves disease. Both conserved end residues are trimmed from each CDR3. The order of the fields is V gene, J gene, D gene, CDR3 protein. The D gene is left open where the match is weak.

V: TRBV29-1; J: TRBJ2-7; D: TRBD1; CDR3: SNGRLTGTGIYEQY
V: TRBV2; J: TRBJ1-2; D: -; CDR3: ASSEFWKPGYGYT
V: TRBV7-3; J: TRBJ1-5; D: -; CDR3: ASSRPPRWPQH
V: TRBV20-1; J: TRBJ2-7; D: -; CDR3: SASDPWDNSYEQY
V: TRBV28; J: TRBJ1-1; D: -; CDR3: ASGPSGRMNTEAF
V: TRBV3-1; J: TRBJ2-1; D: TRBD2; CDR3: ASSHRGGPNNNEQF
V: TRBV16; J: TRBJ1-5; D: TRBD1; CDR3: ASSQRFGQGGQPQH
V: TRBV19; J: TRBJ1-4; D: -; CDR3: ASTNTAALATNEKLF
V: TRBV12-3/TRBV12-4; J: TRBJ2-7; D: -; CDR3: ASSSRPYEQY
V: TRBV20-1; J: TRBJ2-7; D: TRBD2; CDR3: SARFSGTTDEQY
V: TRBV12-3/TRBV12-4; J: TRBJ2-1; D: TRBD2; CDR3: ASRRGSRFYNEQF
V: TRBV2; J: TRBJ2-2; D: TRBD2; CDR3: ASGGGNTGELF
V: TRBV6-2/TRBV6-3; J: TRBJ1-5; D: TRBD1; CDR3: ASSEQDRVGRSNQPQH
V: TRBV10-3; J: TRBJ2-5; D: -; CDR3: AISDENSETQY
V: TRBV6-2/TRBV6-3; J: TRBJ1-5; D: TRBD1; CDR3: ASSYSGTGDRQPQH
V: TRBV28; J: TRBJ1-1; D: TRBD1; CDR3: ASSPRKDRGDMYTEAF
V: TRBV6-1; J: TRBJ1-1; D: -; CDR3: ASSRVGGSEAF
V: TRBV2; J: TRBJ1-5; D: -; CDR3: ASSGQPSSNQPQH
V: TRBV4-1; J: TRBJ2-7; D: TRBD2; CDR3: ASSLTSGGPLWDEQY
V: TRBV6-1; J: TRBJ1-1; D: TRBD1; CDR3: ASRPRGPTEAF
V: TRBV10-3; J: TRBJ1-1; D: -; CDR3: AISAGGLSSTEAF
V: TRBV20-1; J: TRBJ2-7; D: -; CDR3: SARDPSGEFSYEQY
V: TRBV20-1; J: TRBJ1-1; D: TRBD1; CDR3: SASRDRDFTEAF
V: TRBV7-3; J: TRBJ2-4; D: TRBD2; CDR3: ASSLLAGGKHIQY
V: TRBV2; J: TRBJ2-3; D: TRBD2; CDR3: ASTSGARDTQY
V: TRBV5-1; J: TRBJ2-7; D: TRBD2; CDR3: ASSLGVSAGGPYEQY
V: TRBV28; J: TRBJ1-2; D: -; CDR3: ASSSSLRGGYT
V: TRBV9; J: TRBJ1-4; D: -; CDR3: ASSAGMANEKLF
V: TRBV29-1; J: TRBJ1-5; D: -; CDR3: SVLTAGNQPQH
V: TRBV19; J: TRBJ2-5; D: TRBD1; CDR3: ASTQGARQETQY
V: TRBV20-1; J: TRBJ2-7; D: TRBD2; CDR3: SATLAGDSYEQY
V: TRBV5-4; J: TRBJ2-5; D: -; CDR3: ASSLDRAYQETQY
V: TRBV19; J: TRBJ1-2; D: -; CDR3: ASMGVFGYGYT
V: TRBV25-1; J: TRBJ2-7; D: TRBD1; CDR3: ASSAGQSYEQY
V: TRBV5-1; J: TRBJ1-2; D: -; CDR3: ASSYGSRDYGYT
V: TRBV27; J: TRBJ1-2; D: TRBD1; CDR3: ASSPLQGPNHYDYT
V: TRBV2; J: TRBJ2-6; D: TRBD1; CDR3: ATLTGGSGANVLT
V: TRBV20-1; J: TRBJ2-2; D: -; CDR3: SASMAAGELF
V: TRBV19; J: TRBJ2-7; D: TRBD1; CDR3: ASQLGTGGTEQY
V: TRBV25-1; J: TRBJ2-2; D: TRBD1; CDR3: ASSIRDRIPGELF
V: TRBV24-1; J: TRBJ2-2; D: TRBD1; CDR3: ATSDSHRDSPNTGELF
V: TRBV19; J: TRBJ1-2; D: -; CDR3: ASSISMDGYT
V: TRBV3-1; J: TRBJ1-1; D: -; CDR3: ASSQERWGRTEAF
V: TRBV2; J: TRBJ1-1; D: -; CDR3: ASSEVGATEAF
V: TRBV6-1; J: TRBJ1-1; D: -; CDR3: AMTPGISPLNTEAF
V: TRBV14; J: TRBJ2-7; D: TRBD1; CDR3: ASRPGQGTQY
V: TRBV11-2; J: TRBJ1-1; D: TRBD1; CDR3: ASSLGTGQLNTEAF
V: TRBV20-1; J: TRBJ1-2; D: -; CDR3: SARVSGGIYGYT
V: TRBV2; J: TRBJ2-5; D: TRBD1; CDR3: ASSAYRGWGQETQY
V: TRBV19; J: TRBJ1-2; D: -; CDR3: ASSIGPSNGRGYT
V: TRBV20-1; J: -; D: -; CDR3: SAKDSARPGELF
V: TRBV24-1; J: TRBJ2-5; D: TRBD1; CDR3: ATSDSGTGPKETQY
V: TRBV6-5; J: TRBJ2-4; D: TRBD1; CDR3: ASSYRDRVYIQY